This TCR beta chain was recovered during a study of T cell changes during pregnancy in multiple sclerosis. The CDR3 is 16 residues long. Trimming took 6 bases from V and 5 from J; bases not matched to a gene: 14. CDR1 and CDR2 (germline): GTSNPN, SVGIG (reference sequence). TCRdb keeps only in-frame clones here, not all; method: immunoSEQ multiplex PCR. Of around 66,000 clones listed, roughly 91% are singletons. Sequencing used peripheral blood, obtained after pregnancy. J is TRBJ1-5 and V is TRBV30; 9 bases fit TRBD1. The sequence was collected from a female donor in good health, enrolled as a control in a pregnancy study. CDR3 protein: CACALGQGGWDQPQHF. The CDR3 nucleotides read TGTGCCTGTGCTCTGGGACAGGGTGGCTGGGATCAGCCCCAGCATTTT.